The present T cell receptor (beta chain) was sequenced within a study of memory CD4+ T cells and cytomegalovirus serostatus. Single viable CD3+CD4+CD8-CD45RO+ cells were sorted as the memory CD4+ T cells. CMV serostatus came from serum IgG against pp150, pp28, p38, p52. The germline gives CDR1 SGHTA, CDR2 FQGNSA. Trimming took 1 base from V and 2 from J, leaving 10 bases between them. The CDR3 contains 15 residues. Concerning this clone: What it recognizes is unknown.

Regarding the study as a whole: Each of approximately 61 CMV-associated TCRbeta sequences occurred in one to five individuals.

The method was immunoSEQ multiplex PCR; TCRdb's version includes in-frame clones alone and lacks a portion of them. The sample records just under 95,000 clones, 80% being singletons. This chain links TRBV7-2 with TRBJ2-3; a weak D match, TRBD2 (5 bases). The sequence was collected from an adult in good health and CMV-seropositive. Sample: memory CD4+ T cells from blood. DNA for the CDR3: TGTGCCAGCAGCTTAGGGGCGGGCCACACAGATACGCAGTATTTT. Translating gives CASSLGAGHTDTQYF. Together with reference TRBV7-2 and TRBJ2-3, the CDR3 gives the full variable domain: GAGVSQSPSNKVTEKGKDVELRCDPISGHTALYWYRQSLGQGLEFLIYFQGNSAPDKSGLPSDRFSAERTGGSVSTLTIQRTQQEDSAVYLCASSLGAGHTDTQYFGPGTRLTVL.